This T cell receptor beta chain stems from a study of blood T cell repertoires in COVID-19. Study-level information: Acute and convalescent COVID-19 samples came from the United States, Italy and Spain. Sources were T cells, B-cell-depleted T cells, or PBMCs; the material itself was cDNA or gDNA.

This clone appeared a single time. Original methodology: Scientists estimated how many nucleated cells there were by amplifying reference gene primers. Clones were read by immunoSEQ multiplex PCR, and TCRdb kept only the in-frame ones, dropping some. That table supplies the V and J calls and clone size; D and trimming were determined from the DNA. The sample contains roughly 46,000 clones, 75% to 90% of which appear only once. CDR1 and CDR2 from the germline V gene are SEHNR and FQNEAQ (reference sequence). V was shortened by 5 bases and J by 5 bases, with 14 bases between the two germline ends. The CDR3 covers 14 residues.

Sequencing used peripheral blood. This chain links TRBV7-9 with TRBJ2-3; TRBD2 might be the D (7 bases). This clonotype originated in a man between 60 and 75 years old with active COVID-19. CDR3 in DNA: TGTGCCAGCAGCACCACGAGGGGGGGAGATACGCAGTATTTT. This codes for CASSTTRGGDTQYF.